Included here is one TCR beta chain sequence, with context. The antigen remains undetermined. This entry comes from a study of T cell repertoires in cytomegalovirus infection. The trim removed 7 bases at V and 1 base at J, leaving 11 bases unmatched. Germline lookup yields CDR1 SGHVS and CDR2 FNYEAQ. The CDR3 is made up of 18 amino acids. Each CDR3 protein is one row after TCRdb ran MiXCR on the reads. The repertoire holds about 920,000 distinct CDR3 sequences, with around 30% as singletons. This rearrangement joins TRBV7-6 to TRBJ2-1, with TRBD2 identical over 12 bases. Source: cultured CD8+ T cells from PBMCs, taken from culture after CMV antigen stimulation. The sequence derives from a human donor in good health (CMV status not recorded). Some clones in this sample may be carry-over from other donors' samples. The CDR3 is CASNFKPSGGASYNEQFF. CDR3 DNA sequence: TGTGCCAGCAACTTCAAACCTAGCGGGGGGGCGTCCTACAATGAGCAGTTCTTC. The full variable domain, with the rest looked up from reference TRBV7-6 and TRBJ2-1, is GAGVSQSPRYKVTKRGQDVALRCDPISGHVSLYWYRQALGQGPEFLTYFNYEAQQDKSGLPNDRFSAERPEGSISTLTIQRTEQRDSAMYRCASNFKPSGGASYNEQFFGPGTRLTVL.